The rows below give T cell receptor beta chains drawn from one sample of a study of T cell repertoires in cytomegalovirus infection. TCRdb passed the reads through MiXCR, listing each CDR3 protein once. The repertoire has under 100,000 distinct CDR3 sequences, 3.7% of them found once; the top ten carry about 4.6%. Sequencing was carried out using PBMCs. These TCRs come from a human donor in good health (CMV status not recorded). Some clones in this sample may be carry-over from other donors' samples. Both conserved end residues are part of each CDR3. D genes are given only for firm matches. Not all rows give a size; the values are once, few, many and, for expanded clones, a class.

clone size	D gene	CDR3 length	V gene	J gene	CDR3 DNA	CDR3 protein
many	TRBD1	15	TRBV19	TRBJ2-2	TGTGCCAGTAGTACCAGGAAAGGGGGCCACGGGGAGCTGTTTTTT	CASSTRKGGHGELFF
many	TRBD1	16	TRBV7-2	TRBJ2-2	TGTGCCAGCAGCTTAACAGGGGGCCCGGTCACCGGGGAGCTGTTTTTT	CASSLTGGPVTGELFF
many	TRBD1	17	TRBV7-9	TRBJ1-5	TGTGCCAGCAGCTTAGCTCTCGGACAGGGGGCTCTGCAGCCCCAGCATTTT	CASSLALGQGALQPQHF
many	.	15	TRBV7-2	TRBJ1-2	TGTGCCAGCAGCTTAGGGGGGGCTACCAACTATGGCTACACCTTC	CASSLGGATNYGYTF
many	.	14	TRBV7-2	TRBJ2-2	TGTGCCAGCAGCTTTAAGGAATACACCGGGGAGCTGTTTTTT	CASSFKEYTGELFF
many	.	17	TRBV28	TRBJ1-5	TGTGCCAGCAGTACGCATGGACAGAGCTATAGCAATCAGCCCCAGCATTTT	CASSTHGQSYSNQPQHF
many	.	14	TRBV12-3/TRBV12-4	TRBJ1-5	TGTGCCAGCAGTTTATGGCGGGCCAATCAGCCCCAGCATTTT	CASSLWRANQPQHF
many	.	15	TRBV15	TRBJ2-5	TGTGCCACCAGCAGGTCAGGCGGACAGCTAGAAACCCAGTACTTC	CATSRSGGQLETQYF
many	TRBD2	14	TRBV15	TRBJ2-7	TGTGCCACCAGGCCAACTAGCGGATCCTACGAGCAGTACTTC	CATRPTSGSYEQYF
many	.	15	TRBV7-9	TRBJ1-4	TGTGCCAGCAGCCCCGGGGGGGGGCCGAATGAAAAACTGTTTTTT	CASSPGGGPNEKLFF
medium-sized	.	16	TRBV7-6	TRBJ1-1	TGTGCCAGCAGCCTACTAGACAGATGGATGAACACTGAAGCTTTCTTT	CASSLLDRWMNTEAFF
many	TRBD2	15	TRBV28	TRBJ2-5	TGTGCCAGCAGACCCAGCGGGGGGGGACAAGAGACCCAGTACTTC	CASRPSGGGQETQYF
many	TRBD1	16	TRBV28	TRBJ1-6	TGTGCCAGCATTTCATCCAAGGGGGCGCAGTATTCACCCCTCCACTTT	CASISSKGAQYSPLHF
many	TRBD1	15	TRBV6-2/TRBV6-3	TRBJ1-6	TGTGCCAGCAGAGAGGACGGACAGGGTGGTTCACCCCTCCACTTT	CASREDGQGGSPLHF
many	.	14	TRBV3-1	TRBJ2-6	TGTGCCAGCAGAGCAGAGTCTGGGGCCAACGTCCTGACTTTC	CASRAESGANVLTF
many	TRBD2	16	TRBV20-1	TRBJ2-3	TGCAGTGCTAGAGATTTGGCGGGGGGGCTCACAGATACGCAGTATTTT	CSARDLAGGLTDTQYF
many	TRBD1	14	TRBV7-8	TRBJ1-5	TGTGCCAGCAGGACAGGGGAGCCAACCAAGCCCCAGCATTTT	CASRTGEPTKPQHF
many	.	12	TRBV7-2	TRBJ1-4	TGTGCCAGCAGCTTACTCGCCGAAAAACTGTTTTTT	CASSLLAEKLFF
many	.	13	TRBV27	TRBJ2-3	TGTGCCAGCAGATCGGCCTCCACAGATACGCAGTATTTT	CASRSASTDTQYF
many	.	15	TRBV11-2	TRBJ2-1	TGTGCCAGCAGCTTAGACAGGAGCTCCTACAATGAGCAGTTCTTC	CASSLDRSSYNEQFF
many	.	16	TRBV19	TRBJ1-1	TGTGCCAGTAGTTCTAGGTTGGGGGCCTTGAACACTGAAGCTTTCTTT	CASSSRLGALNTEAFF
many	.	13	TRBV7-2	TRBJ2-5	TGTGCCAGCAGCTTAACGAGTAAAGAGACCCAGTACTTC	CASSLTSKETQYF
.	.	17	TRBV7-6	TRBJ1-3	TGTGCCAGCAGCTTAGTGCTTGGCGCGAACTCTGCAAACACCATATATTTT	CASSLVLGANSANTIYF
many	TRBD1	15	TRBV4-2	TRBJ2-7	TGTGCCAGCAGCCAAGACCGTGGGACAGGATACGAGCAGTACTTC	CASSQDRGTGYEQYF
many	.	14	TRBV6-5	TRBJ1-5	TGTGCCAGCGGGAAGGGGTATAGCAATCAGCCCCAGCATTTT	CASGKGYSNQPQHF
many	.	15	TRBV20-1	TRBJ2-3	TGCAGTGCTATCAGACAGGCAGGGGACACAGATACGCAGTATTTT	CSAIRQAGDTDTQYF
many	TRBD1	15	TRBV6-1	TRBJ2-3	TGTGCCAGCAGTTCTACCGGGACAGACACAGATACGCAGTATTTT	CASSSTGTDTDTQYF
many	.	13	TRBV27	TRBJ2-3	TGTGCCAGCAGTTTATCGGCAGAAGATACGCAGTATTTT	CASSLSAEDTQYF
many	TRBD1	14	TRBV5-5	TRBJ1-2	TGTGCCAGCAGCGGTGACAGGGGTACGCGTGGCTACACCTTC	CASSGDRGTRGYTF
many	TRBD1	13	TRBV27	TRBJ1-2	TGTGCCAGCAGTTGGACAGGCGGGTGGGGCTACACCTTC	CASSWTGGWGYTF
many	TRBD1	12	TRBV29-1	TRBJ2-7	TGCAGCGTTGAGTTCCAGGGGGCTGAGCAGTACTTC	CSVEFQGAEQYF
many	TRBD1	15	TRBV6-1	TRBJ1-5	TGTGCCAGCAGTGCAGACGGGACAGGGAATCAGCCCCAGCATTTT	CASSADGTGNQPQHF
many	TRBD2	15	TRBV10-2	TRBJ2-3	TGCGCCAGCAGTGAAACGGGGGGGCCCACAGATACGCAGTATTTT	CASSETGGPTDTQYF
few	.	15	TRBV6-5	TRBJ1-2	TGTGCCAGCGCGAGGGACGGGGGGTCTAACTATGGCTACACCTTC	CASARDGGSNYGYTF
many	.	11	TRBV28	TRBJ2-3	TGTGCCAGCGAAGTTTACGATACGCAGTATTTT	CASEVYDTQYF
many	.	15	TRBV4-3	TRBJ1-5	TGCGCCAGCAGCCAGGACAGCAGGGGCAATCAGCCCCAGCATTTT	CASSQDSRGNQPQHF
many	.	14	TRBV5-1	TRBJ2-3	TGCGCCAGCAGCTTAGGTATACGCACAGATACGCAGTATTTT	CASSLGIRTDTQYF
many	.	15	TRBV6-2/TRBV6-3	TRBJ1-6	TGTGCCAGCAGTTTCCCCGGACCCCAAAATTCACCCCTCCACTTT	CASSFPGPQNSPLHF
many	.	16	TRBV6-6	TRBJ1-2	TGTGCCAGCAGTTACCTCGCCGGGGCGGGGGGCTATGGCTACACCTTC	CASSYLAGAGGYGYTF
many	TRBD1	12	TRBV12-5	TRBJ1-1	TGTGCTAGTGGGACAGGGACAACTGAAGCTTTCTTT	CASGTGTTEAFF
many	.	14	TRBV7-2	TRBJ2-4	TGTGCCAGCAGCCCAAGTAGGGGAGGAAACATTCAGTACTTC	CASSPSRGGNIQYF
many	.	12	TRBV20-1	TRBJ1-1	TGCAGTGCTAGTCCGGGGGTGACTGAAGCTTTCTTT	CSASPGVTEAFF
many	.	15	TRBV28	TRBJ1-1	TGTGCCAGCAGTTCCGCCGGGACCGTGAACACTGAAGCTTTCTTT	CASSSAGTVNTEAFF
many	TRBD1	13	TRBV6-2/TRBV6-3	TRBJ1-5	TGTGCCAGCAGTGTGGGACAGAATCAGCCCCAGCATTTT	CASSVGQNQPQHF
many	TRBD2	14	TRBV7-2	TRBJ2-3	TGTGCCAGCAGCCGGACTAGCAGGTCAGATACGCAGTATTTT	CASSRTSRSDTQYF
medium-sized	TRBD1	15	TRBV7-2	TRBJ1-1	TGTGCCAGCAGCCAACGGACAGGGAGGGACTCTGAAGCTTTCTTT	CASSQRTGRDSEAFF
many	TRBD1	17	TRBV7-4	TRBJ2-5	TGTGCCAGCAGCTTAGACGGATTGGACAGGGGAACGGAGACCCAGTACTTC	CASSLDGLDRGTETQYF
many	.	15	TRBV27	TRBJ1-4	TGTGCCAGCAGTTCTCCAGGGGACGTCAATGAAAAACTGTTTTTT	CASSSPGDVNEKLFF
many	.	11	TRBV29-1	TRBJ2-5	TGCAGCGTTCGGTCGTATGAGACCCAGTACTTC	CSVRSYETQYF
many	TRBD2	16	TRBV6-5	TRBJ2-3	TGTGCCAGCAGTCACAGACTAGCGGGGGGGCCACATACGCAGTATTTT	CASSHRLAGGPHTQYF
many	TRBD1	17	TRBV4-3	TRBJ1-5	TGCGCCAGCAGCCAAACATGGACAGGGCGGGACAATCAGCCCCAGCATTTT	CASSQTWTGRDNQPQHF
many	.	19	TRBV7-2	TRBJ2-4	TGTGCCAGCAGCCCCTCCCGATCTAGCGAGGGGGGAGCCAAAAACATTCAGTACTTC	CASSPSRSSEGGAKNIQYF
many	TRBD2	15	TRBV4-1	TRBJ2-3	TGCGCCAGCGGACGACTAGCGGGGGGCACAGATACGCAGTATTTT	CASGRLAGGTDTQYF